Listed here are 19 T cell receptor beta chains from one sample, sequenced in a study of T cells after yellow fever vaccination. A single record per CDR3 protein comes from TCRdb applying MiXCR to the 5' RACE reads. This sample has approximately 250,000 distinct CDR3 sequences, with over 4.5% found just once. The sample was CD4+ T cells sorted from PBMCs, taken on the day of the yellow fever booster vaccination. The receptors stem from a man aged 18 to 29 who received the YFV17D yellow fever vaccine.

This sequence joins TRBV6-1 and TRBJ1-5; no reliable D call. V gave up 1 base and J gave up 11 bases, with 9 bases separating them. Germline assignment: CDR1 MNHNS and CDR2 SASEGT. There are 12 residues in the CDR3. The CDR3 sequence is CASSEGFVSQHF. Here the CDR3 DNA reads TGTGCCAGCAGTGAAGGGTTTGTGTCCCAGCATTTT.

This clonotype was seen ten or more times. The chain links TRBV6-5 to TRBJ2-2; D uncertain. The germline V gene encodes CDR1 MNHEY and CDR2 SVGAGI. Trimming took off 4 bases at V and 7 bases at J, with 16 bases between the two ends. CDR3 size: 15 residues. This CDR3 reads CASSSEISGGGELFF. CDR3 coding DNA: TGTGCCAGCAGTTCCGAGATTTCAGGTGGCGGGGAGCTGTTTTTT.

In its sample, this clonotype was seen a few times. This chain joins TRBV7-2 and TRBJ1-5; 9 nucleotides match TRBD1. CDR3 length equals 16 residues. Germline values: CDR1 SGHTA, CDR2 FQGNSA. The V gene end was trimmed by 5 bases and the J gene end by 1 base; junction bases not matched to a gene: 6. The CDR3 DNA reads as TGTGCCAGCAGCGCCCACGGGACAGGGAGCAATCAGCCCCAGCATTTT. Translated, it gives CASSAHGTGSNQPQHF.

This chain connects TRBV6-5 to TRBJ1-3; D uncertain. Trimming shortened V by 1 base and J by 0 bases, and 16 bases separated the two germline ends. The CDR3 is 18 amino acids. Germline-derived CDR1 and CDR2 are MNHEY and SVGAGI. In DNA, the CDR3 is TGTGCCAGCAGTTACTTGGGAGCTGGACGGGCCTCTGGAAACACCATATATTTT. Residues: CASSYLGAGRASGNTIYF.

There are many counts of this clonotype. The J gene is TRBJ2-3, the V gene TRBV5-1; TRBD2 agrees at 8 bases. Trimming removed 0 bases from V and 4 bases from J; junction bases left unmatched: 1. The CDR3 contains 14 residues. Germline lookup yields CDR1 SGHRS and CDR2 YFSETQ. CDR3 loop: CASSLELAADTQYF. Here the CDR3 DNA reads TGCGCCAGCAGCTTGGAACTAGCGGCAGATACGCAGTATTTT.

This clonotype was counted many times. The V call is TRBV5-1, the J call TRBJ2-7; the D is unclear. Germline loops: CDR1 SGHRS, CDR2 YFSETQ. The V end lost 0 bases, the J end lost 1 base, and 8 bases lay between the germline ends. CDR3 length equals 14 residues. DNA for the CDR3: TGCGCCAGCAGCTTGGACAGCGATTCCTACGAGCAGTACTTC. This encodes CASSLDSDSYEQYF.

This clonotype was counted a few times. V gene TRBV24-1 combines with J gene TRBJ2-3; 9 bases align to TRBD2. The J segment lost 0 bases and the V segment lost 10 bases, leaving 4 bases of the junction unmatched. This CDR3 is 14 amino acids long. From germline, CDR1 is KGHDR and CDR2 SFDVKD. The CDR3 nucleotides read TGTGCCACAAAAGCGGGGGGAAGCACAGATACGCAGTATTTT. This translates into CATKAGGSTDTQYF.

This chain uses TRBV19 with TRBJ2-5, with D perhaps TRBD1 (6 bases). The germline V gene has CDR1 LNHDA and CDR2 SQIVND (reference sequence). V was shortened by 8 bases and J by 5 bases, with 12 bases between the two germline ends. The CDR3 consists of 12 residues. CDR3 loop: CASGGARETQYF. For the CDR3, the DNA is TGTGCCAGTGGGGGCGCCCGGGAGACCCAGTACTTC.

This clonotype came up many times. The chain couples TRBV10-3 to TRBJ2-7, with D tentatively TRBD1 (6 bases). V lost 10 bases and J 1 base, leaving 17 bases between the germline ends. Germline V lookup: CDR1 ENHRY, CDR2 SYGVKD. This CDR3 spans 14 amino acids. CDR3 DNA: TGTGCCACACGAACGACAGGATCTTCCTACGAGCAGTACGTC. Residues: CATRTTGSSYEQYV.

This clonotype was detected many times. This chain links TRBV19 with TRBJ2-3, with D maybe TRBD2 (6 bases). CDR1 and CDR2 (germline): LNHDA, SQIVND (reference sequence). Trimming took 8 bases from V and 2 from J, leaving 20 bases between them. This CDR3 has 16 residues. As DNA, the CDR3 is TGTGCCAGTTCCCAGGGCCTAGGGACTTACACAGATACGCAGTATTTT. Protein sequence: CASSQGLGTYTDTQYF.

This clonotype was observed a handful of times. This rearrangement joins TRBV5-1 to TRBJ2-7; no clear D. V was shortened by 7 bases and J by 6 bases, with 20 bases between the two germline ends. CDR1 is SGHRS, CDR2 YFSETQ, per germline. This CDR3 is built from 14 residues. The CDR3 loop reads CASRTATSAGEQYF. Written as DNA, the CDR3 is TGCGCCAGCCGGACCGCGACGAGCGCCGGCGAGCAGTACTTC.

The gene calls are TRBV5-1 and TRBJ2-5; 9 nucleotides line up with TRBD1. The J segment lost 3 bases and the V segment lost 1 base, leaving 4 bases of the junction unmatched. This CDR3 spans 15 amino acids. The germline gives CDR1 SGHRS, CDR2 YFSETQ. In nucleotides, the CDR3 is TGCGCCAGCAGCTTGCTGGGACAGGGTGAAGAGACCCAGTACTTC. Its translation: CASSLLGQGEETQYF. Full variable domain (outside the CDR3, taken from reference TRBV5-1 and TRBJ2-5): KAGVTQTPRYLIKTRGQQVTLSCSPISGHRSVSWYQQTPGQGLQFLFEYFSETQRNKGNFPGRFSGRQFSNSRSEMNVSTLELGDSALYLCASSLLGQGEETQYFGPGTRLLVL.

This clonotype was counted between two and nine times. The V call is TRBV15, the J call TRBJ2-1, with D maybe TRBD2 (5 bases). Looked up from germline, CDR1 is LNHNV and CDR2 is YYDKDF (reference sequence). Trimming removed 0 bases from V and 9 bases from J, with 9 bases in between. The CDR3 contains 13 residues. In nucleotides, the CDR3 is TGTGCCACCAGCAGAGATCCGGGGAGTGAGCAGTTCTTC. This encodes CATSRDPGSEQFF. The whole variable domain, remainder taken from reference TRBV15 and TRBJ2-1, is DAMVIQNPRYQVTQFGKPVTLSCSQTLNHNVMYWYQQKSSQAPKLLFHYYDKDFNNEADTPDNFQSRRPNTSFCFLDIRSPGLGDTAMYLCATSRDPGSEQFFGPGTRLTVL.

This clonotype was detected a few times. The chain has TRBV5-1 and TRBJ2-7, with 9 bases that match TRBD2. V was pared by 4 bases and J by 3 bases, with 8 bases of the junction left unmatched. This CDR3 region has 15 residues. Germline V CDR1 and CDR2: SGHRS, YFSETQ. This CDR3 is CASSAGLATFYEQYF. The CDR3 bases are TGCGCCAGCAGCGCCGGACTAGCGACCTTCTACGAGCAGTACTTC.

This clonotype appeared many times. The chain recombines TRBV6-5 with TRBJ1-1, with 7 bases aligning to TRBD1. The CDR3 is 17 amino acids. In germline, CDR1 is MNHEY, CDR2 SVGAGI. The V and J ends lost 7 bases and 0 bases, in that order; junction bases with no gene match: 14. The CDR3 DNA reads TGTGCCAGCATCAGTATAGGGGGCGGAGGGGTGAACACTGAAGCTTTCTTT. It specifies CASISIGGGGVNTEAFF.

This clonotype was detected many times. The chain joins TRBV28 to TRBJ2-1; TRBD1 is a possible D gene (6 bases). Between the trimmed V and J ends, which lost 6 bases and 8 bases, there was a span of 11 bases. This CDR3 is built from 12 residues. From germline, CDR1 is MDHEN and CDR2 SYDVKM. In nucleotides, the CDR3 is TGTGCCAGCAGCCTCAACAGGGATGAGCAGTTCTTC. Amino acids: CASSLNRDEQFF.

This clonotype was seen many times. The V call is TRBV4-1, the J call TRBJ2-7; TRBD1 matches 10 bases. Germline lookup yields CDR1 MGHRA and CDR2 YSYEKL. CDR3 size: 12 residues. Trimming removed 3 bases from V and 11 bases from J; junction bases left unmatched: 4. The CDR3 sequence is CASSQVGQGKYV. The CDR3 nucleotides are TGCGCCAGCAGCCAGGTGGGACAGGGGAAGTACGTC.

This clonotype appeared a few times. The chain couples TRBV20-1 to TRBJ1-5; 7 bases are shared with TRBD1. J lost 3 bases, V lost 5 bases, and 7 bases had no gene match. Germline CDR1 and CDR2: DFQATT and SNEGSKA (reference sequence). The CDR3 runs to 14 residues. The CDR3 bases are TGCAGTGCTGAGGACAGGCGGAACAATCAGCCCCAGCATTTT. This encodes CSAEDRRNNQPQHF.

This clonotype showed up many times. The V call is TRBV5-5, the J call TRBJ2-5; D gene unclear. The CDR3 sequence is 15 residues long. V shed 3 bases and J shed 5 bases, with 17 bases lying between them. Germline V gene sequence: CDR1 SGHKS, CDR2 YYEKEE (reference sequence). CDR3: CASSSRPFMSETQYF. The DNA for the CDR3 is TGTGCCAGCAGCTCTAGACCGTTTATGTCGGAGACCCAGTACTTC.